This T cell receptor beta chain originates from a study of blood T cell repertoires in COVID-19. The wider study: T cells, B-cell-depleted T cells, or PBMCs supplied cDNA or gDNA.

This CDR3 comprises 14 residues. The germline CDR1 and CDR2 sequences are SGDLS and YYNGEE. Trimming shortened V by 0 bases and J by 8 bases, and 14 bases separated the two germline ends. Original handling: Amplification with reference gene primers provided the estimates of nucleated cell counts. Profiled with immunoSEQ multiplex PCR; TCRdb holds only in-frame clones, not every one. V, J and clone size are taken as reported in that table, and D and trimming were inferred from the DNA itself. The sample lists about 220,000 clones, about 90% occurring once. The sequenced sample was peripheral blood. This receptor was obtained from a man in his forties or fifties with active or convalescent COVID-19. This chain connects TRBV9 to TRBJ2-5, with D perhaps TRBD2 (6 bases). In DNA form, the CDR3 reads TGTGCCAGCAGCGTAGGGGGACTTAAGAGAACCCAGTACTTC. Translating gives CASSVGGLKRTQYF.